This T cell receptor (beta chain) comes out of a study of metastatic and nonmetastatic thyroid tumors. Looking at the study overall: The study looked at repertoires side by side in blood and in tumor or nodule tissue from malignant and benign thyroid patients. Study findings and constraints: It was reportedly found that TCR beta diversity was significantly higher in malignant thyroid tumors than in benign nodules, a difference seen in both blood and tumor samples.

Authors' data handling: The study's classifier, a distant-metastasis tool for papillary thyroid cancer, was built using CDR3 differences across clinicopathological groups. TCRdb re-analyzed the PCR reads using MiXCR. The authors' filters were not applied to this entry. The sample holds roughly 30,000 clones, about 15% seen once. No treatment had been given to any patient before thyroid surgery. This clone was counted many times. Its target is unknown. This same CDR3 is encoded by further DNA sequences in the sample. Sequencing was done on a sample of blood. The source of this sequence is a female donor with papillary thyroid cancer or a benign thyroid nodule (not recorded which). Some clones in this sample may be carry-over from other donors' samples.

The CDR3 loop reads CASALLRVGGNTIYF. The DNA for the CDR3 is TGTGCCAGTGCACTATTAAGGGTGGGAGGAAACACCATATATTTT. The chain employs TRBV6-1 and TRBJ1-3; no clear D. The V gene's germline CDR1 is MNHNS and CDR2 SASEGT. V shed 9 bases and J shed 4 bases, with 19 bases lying between them. The CDR3 is 15 amino acids.